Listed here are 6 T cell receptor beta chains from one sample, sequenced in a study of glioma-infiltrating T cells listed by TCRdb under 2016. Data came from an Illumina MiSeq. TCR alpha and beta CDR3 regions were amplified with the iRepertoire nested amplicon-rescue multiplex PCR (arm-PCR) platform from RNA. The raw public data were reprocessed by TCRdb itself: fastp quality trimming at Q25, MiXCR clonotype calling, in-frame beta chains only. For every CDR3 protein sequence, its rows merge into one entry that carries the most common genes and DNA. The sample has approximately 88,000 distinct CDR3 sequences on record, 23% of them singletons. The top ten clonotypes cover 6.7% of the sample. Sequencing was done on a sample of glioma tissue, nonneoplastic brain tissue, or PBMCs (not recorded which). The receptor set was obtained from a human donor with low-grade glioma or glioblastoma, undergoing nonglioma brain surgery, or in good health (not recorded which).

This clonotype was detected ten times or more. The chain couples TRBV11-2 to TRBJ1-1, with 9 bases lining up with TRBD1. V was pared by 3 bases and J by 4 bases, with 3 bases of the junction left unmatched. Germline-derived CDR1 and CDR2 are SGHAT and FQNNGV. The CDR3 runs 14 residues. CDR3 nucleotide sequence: TGTGCCAGCAGCTTTGACAGGGGGGTCACTGAAGCTTTCTTT. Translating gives CASSFDRGVTEAFF.

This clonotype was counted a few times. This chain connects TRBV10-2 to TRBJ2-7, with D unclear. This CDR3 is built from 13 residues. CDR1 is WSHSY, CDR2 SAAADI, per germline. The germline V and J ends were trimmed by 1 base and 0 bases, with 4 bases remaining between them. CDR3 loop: CASSEWSSYEQYF. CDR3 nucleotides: TGCGCCAGCAGTGAGTGGAGCTCCTACGAGCAGTACTTC.

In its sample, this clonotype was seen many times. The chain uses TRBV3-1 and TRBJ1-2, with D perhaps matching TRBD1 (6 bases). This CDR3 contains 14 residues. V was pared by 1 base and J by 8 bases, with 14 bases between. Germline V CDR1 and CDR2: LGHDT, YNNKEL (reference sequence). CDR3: CASSQVVQGKGYTF. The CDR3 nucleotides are TGTGCCAGCAGCCAAGTTGTTCAGGGGAAAGGCTACACCTTC.

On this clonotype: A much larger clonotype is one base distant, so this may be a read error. The CDR3 region has the DNA TGTGCCAGCAGTTATAAGAAAGAGACCCAGTACTTC. Translating gives CASSYKKETQYF. This chain connects TRBV6-5 to TRBJ2-5; D is unclear. The V gene's germline CDR1 is MNHEY and CDR2 SVGAGI. Trimming left V 3 bases short and J 3 bases short, with 5 bases between. This CDR3 region has 12 residues.

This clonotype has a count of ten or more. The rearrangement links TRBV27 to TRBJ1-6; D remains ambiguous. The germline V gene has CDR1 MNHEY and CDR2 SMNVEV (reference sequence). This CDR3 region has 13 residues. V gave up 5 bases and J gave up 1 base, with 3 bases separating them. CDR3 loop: CASSGSYNSPLHF. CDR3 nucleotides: TGTGCCAGCAGTGGTTCCTATAATTCACCCCTCCACTTT.

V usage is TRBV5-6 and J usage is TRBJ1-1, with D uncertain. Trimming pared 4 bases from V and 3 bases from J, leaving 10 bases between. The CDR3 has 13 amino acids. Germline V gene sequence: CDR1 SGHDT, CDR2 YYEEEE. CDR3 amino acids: CASSLPGYTEAFF. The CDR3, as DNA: TGTGCCAGCAGCCTTCCGGGCTACACTGAAGCTTTCTTT. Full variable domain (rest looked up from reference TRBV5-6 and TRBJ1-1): DAGVTQSPTHLIKTRGQQVTLRCSPKSGHDTVSWYQQALGQGPQFIFQYYEEEERQRGNFPDRFSGHQFPNYSSELNVNALLLGDSALYLCASSLPGYTEAFFGQGTRLTVV.